One and the same sample provided the 26 T cell receptor beta chains below, sequenced in a study of OX40 agonist ivuxolimab in advanced cancers. Sequenced by immunoSEQ multiplex PCR; TCRdb stores in-frame clones only, minus some. The table has tens of thousands of clones, 70% to 90% seen once. The starting material was CD4+ or CD8+ T cells sorted from blood, obtained in a trial of the OX40 agonist ivuxolimab. These receptors originate from an adult with an advanced solid tumor such as melanoma, head and neck, liver or kidney cancer.

In nucleotides, the CDR3 is TGCAGCGTCCTCCCGGGTTTGGAAGAGACCCAGTACTTC. Encoded protein: CSVLPGLEETQYF. V gene TRBV29-1 combines with J gene TRBJ2-5; D is unclear. Trimming cost V 6 bases and J 3 bases, with 14 bases left between them. There are 13 residues in the CDR3. Germline CDR1 and CDR2: SQVTM and ANQGSEA.

The chain has TRBV6-5 and TRBJ1-5; perhaps TRBD1 as D (5 bases). Germline loops: CDR1 MNHEY, CDR2 SVGAGI. The CDR3 runs to 12 residues. V lost 11 bases and J 6 bases, leaving 14 bases between the germline ends. The CDR3 DNA is TGTGCCGCGGGACCCGGGAGTCAGCCCCAGCATTTT. Translated: CAAGPGSQPQHF.

The J gene is TRBJ2-7, the V gene TRBV4-3, with 14 bases lining up with TRBD2. Germline assignment: CDR1 LGHNA and CDR2 YSLEER. J was trimmed by 4 bases and V by 3 bases; bases with no gene match: 2. CDR3 length equals 15 residues. CDR3 loop: CASSQGLAGAYEQYF. CDR3 sequence (DNA): TGCGCCAGCAGCCAGGGACTAGCGGGAGCTTACGAGCAGTACTTC.

V is TRBV7-6 and J is TRBJ2-1, with 8 bases that match TRBD1. Germline CDR1 and CDR2: SGHVS and FNYEAQ. V was clipped by 2 bases and J by 7 bases; unmatched bases: 7. CDR3 size: 15 residues. In DNA form, the CDR3 reads TGTGCCAGCAGCTTATCGGGACAGGTAGTAAATGAGCAGTTCTTC. Its translation is CASSLSGQVVNEQFF.

The V call is TRBV4-3, the J call TRBJ2-1, with D perhaps matching TRBD1 or TRBD2 (5 bases each). The germline CDR1 and CDR2 sequences are LGHNA and YSLEER. V shed 4 bases and J shed 7 bases, with 11 bases lying between them. The CDR3 consists of 13 residues. The CDR3 protein is CASSLQGANEQFF. The CDR3 DNA reads as TGCGCCAGCAGCCTTCAGGGAGCGAATGAGCAGTTCTTC.

The chain has TRBV12-5 and TRBJ2-2; D is undetermined. The germline gives CDR1 LGHNT, CDR2 FRNRAP. The V gene lost 0 bases and the J gene lost 4 bases, with 6 bases spanning the gap. The CDR3 contains 14 residues. CDR3 sequence: CASGLVLSTGELFF. CDR3 coding DNA: TGTGCTAGTGGTTTGGTCCTTAGCACCGGGGAGCTGTTTTTT.

The chain uses TRBV13 and TRBJ2-1; D possibly corresponds to TRBD1 (5 bases). The CDR3 runs to 15 residues. V lost 0 bases and J 4 bases, leaving 10 bases between the germline ends. CDR1 is PRHDT, CDR2 FYEKMQ, per germline (reference sequence). The DNA for the CDR3 is TGTGCCAGCAGCTTAGGCCTAGGGGTTTACAATGAGCAGTTCTTC. It encodes CASSLGLGVYNEQFF.

The rearrangement joins TRBV2 to TRBJ2-7, with 7 bases aligning to TRBD1. The CDR3 consists of 12 residues. V was pared by 7 bases and J by 3 bases, with 3 bases of the junction left unmatched. Germline V gene lookup returns CDR1 SNHLY and CDR2 FYNNEI. The CDR3: CASKQGVYEQYF. CDR3 bases: TGTGCCAGCAAGCAGGGGGTCTACGAGCAGTACTTC.

The J gene is TRBJ2-1, the V gene TRBV6-6; D remains ambiguous. The CDR3 is 12 amino acids. CDR1 is MNHNY, CDR2 SVGAGI, per germline (reference sequence). The V end lost 0 bases, the J end lost 7 bases, and 4 bases lay between the germline ends. The DNA of the CDR3 is TGTGCCAGCAGTTACTCGGCGAATGAGCAGTTCTTC. Translated, it gives CASSYSANEQFF.

This clone occurred a few times. The chain links TRBV27 to TRBJ1-1, with 10 bases aligning to TRBD1. This CDR3 spans 15 amino acids. Per the germline V gene, CDR1 is MNHEY and CDR2 is SMNVEV (reference sequence). V was clipped by 2 bases and J by 3 bases; unmatched bases: 3. CDR3 DNA sequence: TGTGCCAGCAGTTTAACCGGGACAGGGGACACTGAAGCTTTCTTT. This codes for CASSLTGTGDTEAFF.

This chain joins TRBV19 and TRBJ2-3, with D unclear. CDR1 LNHDA and CDR2 SQIVND come from the germline V gene (reference sequence). The CDR3 length is 13 residues. Deletions cut 5 bases from V and 6 bases from J, with 12 bases between. Here the CDR3 DNA reads TGTGCCAGTAGTTTCTACTCGCAGGATACGCAGTATTTT. Translated, it gives CASSFYSQDTQYF.

The rearrangement uses TRBV9 and TRBJ1-2; 9 bases are shared with TRBD1. J lost 3 bases, V lost 3 bases, and 6 bases had no gene match. The CDR3 sequence is 15 residues long. The germline V gene has CDR1 SGDLS and CDR2 YYNGEE. The CDR3 spells CASSEKTGGDYGYTF. CDR3 DNA sequence: TGTGCCAGCAGCGAGAAGACAGGGGGTGACTATGGCTACACCTTC.

Note on this clone: The sample carries other DNA sequences with the same CDR3. The genes are TRBV9 and TRBJ1-2, with 8 bases that match TRBD1. Trimming took 4 bases from V and 2 from J; bases not matched to a gene: 7. This CDR3 comprises 15 residues. In germline, CDR1 is SGDLS, CDR2 YYNGEE. The CDR3 DNA is TGTGCCAGCAGCCCCCCGACAGGGGCCAACTATGGCTACACCTTC. Translating it yields CASSPPTGANYGYTF.

This chain joins TRBV25-1 and TRBJ1-5; TRBD1 might be the D (5 bases). Looked up from germline, CDR1 is MGHDK and CDR2 is SYGVNS. This CDR3 comprises 13 residues. V lost 2 bases and J lost 13, with 15 bases in between. The CDR3 DNA sequence: TGTGCCAGCAGTGAAATAGGGACCGCGACTCAGCATTTT. It encodes CASSEIGTATQHF.

This clone was found once. The V call is TRBV5-6, the J call TRBJ2-4; D is perhaps TRBD1 (5 bases). Germline V gene sequence: CDR1 SGHDT, CDR2 YYEEEE. The CDR3 runs to 14 residues. Between the trimmed V and J ends, which lost 0 bases and 3 bases, there was a span of 7 bases. The CDR3 protein is CASSLVTDKNIQYF. DNA of the CDR3: TGTGCCAGCAGCTTGGTGACAGACAAAAACATTCAGTACTTC.

The chain's CDR3 is CASSYPGQGVYEQYF. The DNA of the CDR3 is TGTGCCAGCAGTTACCCGGGACAGGGGGTCTACGAGCAGTACTTC. The rearrangement uses TRBV6-5 and TRBJ2-7; 11 nucleotides line up with TRBD1. The CDR3 length is 15 residues. With V trimmed by 2 bases and J by 3 bases, 3 bases remained unmatched. Germline CDR1 is MNHEY and CDR2 is SVGAGI.

V is TRBV27 and J is TRBJ1-2; weak D call: TRBD1 (6 bases). The germline gives CDR1 MNHEY, CDR2 SMNVEV (reference sequence). The germline V and J ends were trimmed by 4 bases and 0 bases, with 9 bases remaining between them. This CDR3 has 14 residues. CDR3: CASSSHRANYGYTF. Written as DNA, the CDR3 is TGTGCCAGCAGTTCCCACAGGGCTAACTATGGCTACACCTTC.

The rearrangement uses TRBV9 and TRBJ2-7, with D possibly being TRBD1 (5 bases). The CDR3 consists of 12 residues. Germline values: CDR1 SGDLS, CDR2 YYNGEE. Trimming left V 0 bases short and J 5 bases short, with 6 bases between. The CDR3 protein is CASSVEGDEQYF. The CDR3 bases are TGTGCCAGCAGCGTAGAAGGGGACGAGCAGTACTTC. The full variable domain, completed using reference TRBV9 and TRBJ2-7, is DSGVTQTPKHLITATGQRVTLRCSPRSGDLSVYWYQQSLDQGLQFLIQYYNGEERAKGNILERFSAQQFPDLHSELNLSSLELGDSALYFCASSVEGDEQYFGPGTRLTVT.

The rearrangement joins TRBV5-8 to TRBJ2-7; D remains ambiguous. The CDR3 covers 13 residues. Trimming pared 0 bases from V and 6 bases from J, leaving 10 bases between. CDR1 SGHTS and CDR2 YDEGEE come from the germline V gene. This chain's CDR3 is CASSLVAATEQYF. CDR3 DNA sequence: TGTGCCAGCAGCTTGGTGGCAGCGACCGAGCAGTACTTC.

This chain joins TRBV13 and TRBJ2-7, with D unresolved. Germline values: CDR1 PRHDT, CDR2 FYEKMQ (reference sequence). The CDR3 consists of 17 residues. The ends were cut back, 4 bases at V and 2 bases at J, with 21 bases in the middle. CDR3 residues: CASSSLTPPGSPYEQYF. In nucleotides, the CDR3 is TGTGCCAGCAGCTCCCTCACACCTCCGGGCTCCCCCTACGAGCAGTACTTC. Variable domain in full (rest from reference TRBV13 and TRBJ2-7): AAGVIQSPRHLIKEKRETATLKCYPIPRHDTVYWYQQGPGQDPQFLISFYEKMQSDKGSIPDRFSAQQFSDYHSELNMSSLELGDSALYFCASSSLTPPGSPYEQYFGPGTRLTVT.

The rearrangement links TRBV6-6 to TRBJ1-2, with D possibly TRBD1 on 6 matching bases. From germline, CDR1 is MNHNY and CDR2 SVGAGI (reference sequence). Trimming shortened V by 7 bases and J by 0 bases, and 18 bases separated the two germline ends. The CDR3 has 16 residues. Here the CDR3 DNA reads TGTGCCAGCACCCTGGCTTGGGGGCAGTCTAACTATGGCTACACCTTC. Encoded protein: CASTLAWGQSNYGYTF.

This rearrangement joins TRBV5-4 to TRBJ1-6, with TRBD1 matching 8 bases. The CDR3 has 14 residues. The V gene's germline CDR1 is SGHNT and CDR2 YYREEE (reference sequence). V lost 0 bases to trimming and J lost 7 bases; unmatched junction nucleotides: 0. CDR3 coding DNA: TGTGCCAGCAGCTTGGACAGGGGGAATTCACCCCTCCACTTT. Translation gives CASSLDRGNSPLHF. The complete variable domain, with remaining parts taken from reference TRBV5-4 and TRBJ1-6, reads ETGVTQSPTHLIKTRGQQVTLRCSSQSGHNTVSWYQQALGQGPQFIFQYYREEENGRGNFPPRFSGLQFPNYSSELNVNALELDDSALYLCASSLDRGNSPLHFGNGTRLTVT.

The V gene is TRBV2, the J gene TRBJ2-7; 8 nucleotides match TRBD1. The CDR3 consists of 15 residues. The germline gives CDR1 SNHLY, CDR2 FYNNEI. V lost 8 bases and J lost 3; bases outside the gene matches: 12. CDR3 amino acids: CASGTLGQGNYEQYF. For the CDR3, the DNA is TGTGCCAGCGGAACTTTAGGACAGGGAAACTACGAGCAGTACTTC.

This clone appeared once. This chain links TRBV9 with TRBJ2-3; no reliable D call. Germline CDR1 SGDLS, CDR2 YYNGEE. The CDR3 spans 15 residues. With 0 bases removed from V and 0 bases from J, the gap between germline ends came to 8 bases. CDR3 coding DNA: TGTGCCAGCAGCGTAGGAGGCGTGAGCACAGATACGCAGTATTTT. This gives the protein CASSVGGVSTDTQYF.

V gene TRBV19 combines with J gene TRBJ1-1; D uncertain. V was cut by 2 bases and J by 2 bases, with 9 bases left in between. CDR1 and CDR2 from the germline V gene are LNHDA and SQIVND (reference sequence). The CDR3 length is 14 residues. The CDR3 protein is CASSIWSANTEAFF. The CDR3 coding sequence is TGTGCCAGTAGTATATGGTCTGCCAACACTGAAGCTTTCTTT.

V is TRBV30 and J is TRBJ1-1; D is possibly TRBD1 (5 bases). This CDR3 has 14 amino acids. V was trimmed by 0 bases and J by 5 bases, leaving 13 bases between them. CDR1 GTSNPN and CDR2 SVGIG come from the germline V gene (reference sequence). CDR3 DNA: TGTGCCTGGAGTGTAGTCCAGGGTTGGACTGAAGCTTTCTTT. Translated, it gives CAWSVVQGWTEAFF.